This TCR beta chain appears in the sequencing data of a study of T cell responses to AZD1222 COVID-19 vaccine. Repertoires were generated with immunoSEQ multiplex PCR, while TCRdb's copy carries only in-frame clones and drops some. The table has a few hundred thousand clones, approximately 95% seen once. V lost 0 bases to trimming and J lost 8 bases, with 13 bases between them. The CDR3 consists of 14 residues. Germline-derived CDR1 and CDR2 are MGHRA and YSYEKL. The rearrangement uses TRBV4-1 and TRBJ1-2, with no clear D. Material: peripheral blood, obtained on day 0 of AZD1222 vaccination. This clonotype was obtained from an adult in good health. CDR3 bases: TGCGCCAGCAGCCAAGAGCAGGAGGAGGACGGCTACACCTTC. Translating gives CASSQEQEEDGYTF.